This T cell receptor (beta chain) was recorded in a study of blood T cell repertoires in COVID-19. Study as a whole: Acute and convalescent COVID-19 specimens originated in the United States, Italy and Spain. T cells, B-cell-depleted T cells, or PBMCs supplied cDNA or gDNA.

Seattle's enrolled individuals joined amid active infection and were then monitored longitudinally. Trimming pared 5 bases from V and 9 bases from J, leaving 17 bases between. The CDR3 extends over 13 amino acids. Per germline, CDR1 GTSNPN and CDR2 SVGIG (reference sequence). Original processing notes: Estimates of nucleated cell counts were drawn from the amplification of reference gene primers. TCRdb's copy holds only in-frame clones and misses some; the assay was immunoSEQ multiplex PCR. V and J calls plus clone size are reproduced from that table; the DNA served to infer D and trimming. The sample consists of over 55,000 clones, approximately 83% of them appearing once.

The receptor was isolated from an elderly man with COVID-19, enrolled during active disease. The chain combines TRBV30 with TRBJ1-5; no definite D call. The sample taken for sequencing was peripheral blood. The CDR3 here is CAWRLKGVGPQHF. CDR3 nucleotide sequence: TGTGCCTGGCGCCTGAAGGGAGTCGGGCCCCAGCATTTT.